What follows describes a single T cell receptor (beta chain). The sample belongs to a study of blood T cell repertoires in COVID-19. Study summary: Acute-phase and convalescent COVID-19 samples originated in the United States, Italy and Spain. The analysed material was cDNA or gDNA that came from T cells, B-cell-depleted T cells, or PBMCs.

Study processing details: For nucleated cells, counts were estimated from reference gene primer amplification. The table came from immunoSEQ multiplex PCR; TCRdb's copy has only in-frame clones and leaves some out. The D gene and trimming were derived from the DNA, and the V and J assignments and clone size from that table. The sample yields under 70,000 clones, more than 60% seen once. This clonotype was sampled from a woman aged 70 to 79 with acute or convalescent COVID-19. The sample consisted of peripheral blood.

The DNA of the CDR3 is TGTGCCAGTAGTGCGGCGGGGGGTACGAACACCGGGGAGCTGTTTTTT. Translation gives CASSAAGGTNTGELFF. The rearrangement uses TRBV19 and TRBJ2-2; TRBD2 matches at 8 bases. Germline-derived CDR1 and CDR2 are LNHDA and SQIVND (reference sequence). The trim removed 5 bases at V and 0 bases at J, leaving 5 bases unmatched. CDR3 size: 16 residues.